This T cell receptor beta chain was sequenced during a study of shared clonotypes between healthy human individuals. Study information: The people who gave samples were a couple of women and a few men aged 18 to 49. General observations from the study: About 4.5% of naive CD4 clonotypes were common to a handful of donors.

The assay was immunoSEQ multiplex PCR, and TCRdb's table has in-frame clones only and misses some. The sample shows fewer than 1.4 million clones, approximately 78% of them seen only once. This clone has more than one count but fewer than ten. The antigen is undetermined. Caucasian adults residing in Nashville, Tennessee made up all the donors. Naive CD4+ cells were CD45RA-selected; the remaining cells were memory. This CDR3 has 13 amino acids. Germline CDR1 SGHRS, CDR2 YFSETQ. Trimming shortened V by 2 bases and J by 2 bases, and 5 bases separated the two germline ends. The material sequenced was memory CD4+ T cells from PBMCs. Subset described: CD45RA-negative fraction. This chain uses TRBV5-1 with TRBJ1-3; no clear D gene. The receptor comes from a man aged 18 to 35 in good health. Some clones in this sample may be carry-over from other donors' samples. In DNA, the CDR3 is TGCGCCAGCAGCTTCCAGCCTGGAAACACCATATATTTT. Its protein product is CASSFQPGNTIYF. The whole variable domain, filled in from reference TRBV5-1 and TRBJ1-3, reads KAGVTQTPRYLIKTRGQQVTLSCSPISGHRSVSWYQQTPGQGLQFLFEYFSETQRNKGNFPGRFSGRQFSNSRSEMNVSTLELGDSALYLCASSFQPGNTIYFGEGSWLTVV.